These 32 T cell receptor beta chains share one sample of origin, sequenced in a study of regulatory T cells in long-lasting Graves disease. Time point defined: persistent/refractory GD, antithyroid drugs over 5 years with positive TRAb. PBMCs were the source of the RNA used for TCR sequencing. Sequencing libraries for TCR beta were prepared with iRepertoire HTBI primers and Arm-PCR of CDR3 regions. TCRdb re-called the multiplex PCR reads with MiXCR, one entry per CDR3 protein. The table has some 440,000 distinct CDR3 sequences, around 20% seen once. This sample comprised peripheral blood mononuclear cells (PBMCs), obtained when the disease was refractory, from a patient treated with antithyroid drugs. These receptors came from a female donor with Graves disease.

This clonotype showed up many times. The rearrangement links TRBV6-1 to TRBJ1-1; D not resolved. CDR3 size: 15 residues. The ends were cut back, 10 bases at V and 5 bases at J, with 23 bases in the middle. Germline CDR1 is MNHNS and CDR2 is SASEGT. The CDR3 protein is CATTLGIGGRTEAFF. Written as DNA, the CDR3 is TGTGCCACCACTTTAGGCATTGGCGGCAGAACTGAAGCTTTCTTT.

This clonotype has more than one count but fewer than ten. This chain joins TRBV6-1 and TRBJ2-1; 7 bases match TRBD2. This CDR3 contains 15 residues. CDR1 is MNHNS, CDR2 SASEGT, per germline. After removal of 7 bases from V and 7 bases from J, the junction contained 13 bases not matched to a gene. CDR3 in DNA: TGTGCCAGCACCACGGGGGGAGTCGAGCGGAATGAGCAGTTCTTC. Its protein product is CASTTGGVERNEQFF.

This clonotype was detected only once. A much larger clone differs by one base, so this may be a read error. The chain recombines TRBV28 with TRBJ2-7; the D gene could be TRBD1 or TRBD2 (7 bases each). The CDR3 sequence is 14 residues long. Germline CDR1 reads MDHEN; CDR2 reads SYDVKM. The CDR3 DNA is TGTACCAGCACCTCGACAGGGCGGGGGTACGAGCAGTACTTC. Its protein is CTSTSTGRGYEQYF.

Many counts were recorded for this clonotype. The chain has TRBV6-1 and TRBJ1-4; the match to TRBD1 covers 7 bases. V gave up 6 bases and J gave up 14 bases; unmatched junction bases: 6. Germline V gives CDR1 MNHNS, CDR2 SASEGT. The CDR3 loop spans 11 amino acids. CDR3 protein: CASRDVDRLFF. As DNA, the CDR3 is TGTGCCAGCAGAGACGTGGACAGGCTGTTTTTT.

V is TRBV5-1 and J is TRBJ1-2, with no clear D. The V end lost 3 bases, the J end lost 5 bases, and 14 bases lay between the germline ends. CDR1 is SGHRS and CDR2 is YFSETQ in the germline V gene. The CDR3 has 14 residues. The CDR3 loop is CASSSTGRLYGYTF. DNA for the CDR3: TGCGCCAGCAGCTCCACCGGGAGGCTTTATGGCTACACCTTC. Full variable domain (missing parts from reference TRBV5-1 and TRBJ1-2): KAGVTQTPRYLIKTRGQQVTLSCSPISGHRSVSWYQQTPGQGLQFLFEYFSETQRNKGNFPGRFSGRQFSNSRSEMNVSTLELGDSALYLCASSSTGRLYGYTFGSGTRLTVV.

This clonotype was observed a few times. The J gene is TRBJ2-2, the V gene TRBV12-3 or TRBV12-4; D is possibly TRBD1 or TRBD2 (6 bases each). This CDR3 is 14 amino acids long. Between the trimmed V and J ends, which lost 2 bases and 6 bases, there was a span of 10 bases. The CDR3 reads CASSLLGGAGELFF. The CDR3 DNA is TGTGCCAGCAGTTTATTGGGGGGCGCCGGGGAGCTGTTTTTT.

This clonotype was detected many times. This rearrangement joins TRBV6-1 to TRBJ2-7; 8 bases fit TRBD2. This CDR3 is built from 13 residues. The trim removed 5 bases at V and 4 bases at J, leaving 4 bases unmatched. Per the germline V gene, CDR1 is MNHNS and CDR2 is SASEGT. CDR3: CASSRTSYYEQYF. CDR3 bases: TGTGCCAGCAGTCGGACTAGCTATTACGAGCAGTACTTC.

For this clonotype: This may be a read error, as it is one base from a much larger clone. The V and J genes are TRBV28 and TRBJ2-4; 9 positions agree with TRBD2. There are 14 residues in the CDR3. Looked up from germline, CDR1 is MDHEN and CDR2 is SYDVKM. CDR3 nucleotide sequence: TGTGCCAGTTTGCGGGGGGGGGCCAAAGACATTCAGTACTTC. This sequence encodes CASLRGGAKDIQYF.

This clonotype was counted only a few times. This chain uses TRBV6-2 or TRBV6-3 with TRBJ2-5; 14 bases fit TRBD2. The CDR3 has 16 amino acids. V shed 6 bases, J shed 4 bases, and the junction held 7 bases outside the gene matches. Per germline, CDR1 MNHEY and CDR2 SVGEGT. As DNA, the CDR3 is TGTGCCAGCAGATATGCGGGACTAGCGGGAGTAGAGACCCAGTACTTC. Its translation: CASRYAGLAGVETQYF.

V gene TRBV5-6 combines with J gene TRBJ2-5; possibly TRBD1 or TRBD2 for D (5 bases each). This CDR3 has 14 amino acids. Germline V gene sequence: CDR1 SGHDT, CDR2 YYEEEE. V dropped 0 bases and J dropped 5 bases, with 11 bases sitting between them. The CDR3 DNA is TGTGCCAGCAGCTTGGCATACGAGGGGGAGACCCAGTACTTC. Translated, it gives CASSLAYEGETQYF. The variable domain in full, completed from reference TRBV5-6 and TRBJ2-5, reads DAGVTQSPTHLIKTRGQQVTLRCSPKSGHDTVSWYQQALGQGPQFIFQYYEEEERQRGNFPDRFSGHQFPNYSSELNVNALLLGDSALYLCASSLAYEGETQYFGPGTRLLVL.

There are a few counts of this clonotype. The genes are TRBV27 and TRBJ2-3; 15 bases fit TRBD2. Germline assignment: CDR1 MNHEY and CDR2 SMNVEV (reference sequence). V dropped 10 bases and J dropped 5; count of bases not matched to a gene: 10. The CDR3 has 16 residues. The CDR3 region is CAIRGLAGGLGDTQYF. The CDR3, as DNA: TGTGCCATCAGAGGACTAGCGGGAGGGCTAGGAGATACGCAGTATTTT.

About this clonotype: A much larger clonotype is one base distant, so this may be a read error. The rearrangement joins TRBV20-1 to TRBJ2-5, with D possibly called TRBD1 or TRBD2 (5 bases each). The V end lost 2 bases, the J end lost 5 bases, and 18 bases lay between the germline ends. The length of the CDR3 is 15 residues. Germline V gene lookup returns CDR1 DFQATT and CDR2 SNEGSKA (reference sequence). The CDR3 coding sequence is TGCAGTGCTAGATTAGCAAGGACTGGGACGGAGACCCAGTACTTC. It yields the protein CSARLARTGTETQYF.

The sample holds many counts of this clonotype. The chain uses TRBV28 and TRBJ1-1, with 10 nucleotides matching TRBD1. Trimming took 5 bases from V and 6 from J; bases not matched to a gene: 9. Per germline, CDR1 MDHEN and CDR2 SYDVKM. The CDR3 spans 15 residues. CDR3 bases: TGTGCCAGCAGTCCCCACCGGACAGGGGGACCTGAAGCTTTCTTT. Residues: CASSPHRTGGPEAFF. The complete variable domain, with remaining parts taken from reference TRBV28 and TRBJ1-1, reads DVKVTQSSRYLVKRTGEKVFLECVQDMDHENMFWYRQDPGLGLRLIYFSYDVKMKEKGDIPEGYSVSREKKERFSLILESASTNQTSMYLCASSPHRTGGPEAFFGQGTRLTVV.

The chain uses TRBV6-1 and TRBJ2-6; D unresolved. Germline V gene lookup returns CDR1 MNHNS and CDR2 SASEGT. V gave up 7 bases and J gave up 0 bases, with 10 bases separating them. The CDR3 runs to 15 residues. The CDR3 nucleotides are TGTGCCAGCAAGTTGGAGAACTCTGGGGCCAACGTCCTGACTTTC. It is translated as CASKLENSGANVLTF.

The CDR3 loop is CATLRTVTYNEQFF. CDR3 sequence (DNA): TGTGCCACCCTCAGGACTGTCACCTACAATGAGCAGTTCTTC. V and J are TRBV12-3 or TRBV12-4 and TRBJ2-1; D possibly corresponds to TRBD2 (5 bases). V was clipped by 10 bases and J by 2 bases, with 15 bases between them. This CDR3 region has 14 residues.

The chain links TRBV20-1 to TRBJ2-1; a possible D gene is TRBD2 (6 bases). V gave up 6 bases and J gave up 0 bases, with 21 bases separating them. The CDR3 is made up of 17 amino acids. Germline V gene sequence: CDR1 DFQATT, CDR2 SNEGSKA (reference sequence). DNA for the CDR3: TGCAGTGCGGAGGGCCTTGGTGGGAAGCCCTCCTACAATGAGCAGTTCTTC. Protein: CSAEGLGGKPSYNEQFF.

Many counts were recorded for this clonotype. CDR3 sequence reads: CASSRGQGNTEAFF. For the CDR3, the DNA is TGTGCCAGCAGTCGCGGACAGGGGAACACTGAAGCTTTCTTT. The chain uses TRBV27 and TRBJ1-1; TRBD1 matches 8 bases. The CDR3 extends over 14 amino acids. V lost 5 bases, J lost 1 base, and 3 bases stayed unmatched. The germline gives CDR1 MNHEY, CDR2 SMNVEV (reference sequence).

The chain combines TRBV7-2 with TRBJ2-4; D gene uncertain. V was clipped by 1 base and J by 2 bases, with 9 bases between them. From germline, CDR1 is SGHTA and CDR2 FQGNSA. The CDR3 runs to 15 residues. The CDR3 region has the DNA TGTGCCAGCAGCTTAGAGCTGGGGTCCAAAAACATTCAGTACTTC. This sequence encodes CASSLELGSKNIQYF.

The sample holds many counts of this clonotype. V gene TRBV2 combines with J gene TRBJ1-5; D not resolved. This CDR3 is built from 13 residues. The V end lost 7 bases, the J end lost 5 bases, and 12 bases lay between the germline ends. Germline lookup yields CDR1 SNHLY and CDR2 FYNNEI. The CDR3 DNA sequence: TGTGCCAGCACTAGGGTGGCCGATCAGCCCCAGCATTTT. Translation: CASTRVADQPQHF.

This clonotype was seen many times. J is TRBJ1-4 and V is TRBV2; 8 bases are a match to TRBD1. The CDR3 contains 13 residues. Per the germline V gene, CDR1 is SNHLY and CDR2 is FYNNEI. After removal of 6 bases from V and 12 bases from J, the junction contained 9 bases not matched to a gene. CDR3 in DNA: TGTGCCAGCAGCAGACAGGGGCCGGTACAACTGTTTTTT. Protein sequence: CASSRQGPVQLFF.

The rearrangement links TRBV2 to TRBJ2-1, with TRBD1 matching 7 bases. CDR1 and CDR2 from the germline V gene are SNHLY and FYNNEI. V lost 1 base to trimming and J lost 8 bases; unmatched junction nucleotides: 5. This CDR3 region has 14 residues. DNA of the CDR3: TGTGCCAGCAGTGAAGGCCAGGGGGTCGATGAGCAGTTCTTC. Protein sequence: CASSEGQGVDEQFF.

This clonotype was observed at least ten times. This sequence joins TRBV5-1 and TRBJ2-7, with 10 bases identical to TRBD1. V lost 1 base, J lost 6 bases, and 10 bases stayed unmatched. The CDR3 runs to 16 residues. The germline V gene has CDR1 SGHRS and CDR2 YFSETQ. CDR3 coding DNA: TGCGCCAGCAGCTTGTTCCGCCGGGACAGGGGCTCCGAGCAGTACTTC. Translating gives CASSLFRRDRGSEQYF.

This clonotype was counted only a few times. A clone one base away is much larger, so this may be a read error. The V gene is TRBV28, the J gene TRBJ1-2; D might be TRBD1 (5 bases). The CDR3 contains 16 residues. CDR1 is MDHEN, CDR2 SYDVKM, per germline. Trimming pared 6 bases from V and 0 bases from J, leaving 17 bases between. The CDR3 sequence: CASRSAGFASNYGYTF. CDR3 in DNA: TGTGCCAGCAGGTCGGCAGGGTTTGCGTCTAACTATGGCTACACCTTC.

This clonotype showed up many times. This chain uses TRBV20-1 with TRBJ2-7; the D gene is possibly TRBD1 (6 bases). CDR1 is DFQATT and CDR2 is SNEGSKA in the germline V gene (reference sequence). Trimming cost V 1 base and J 4 bases, with 14 bases left between them. The CDR3 totals 14 residues. The CDR3 loop is CSARGGRDVYEQYF. The CDR3 coding sequence is TGCAGTGCTAGAGGGGGGCGAGACGTATACGAGCAGTACTTC.

In this sample, this clonotype turned up many times. The rearrangement joins TRBV2 to TRBJ1-2; 8 nucleotides agree with TRBD1. Germline V gives CDR1 SNHLY, CDR2 FYNNEI. CDR3 size: 13 residues. J lost 7 bases, V lost 6 bases, and 7 bases had no gene match. The CDR3 sequence: CASSITGGFGYTF. The CDR3, as DNA: TGTGCCAGCAGCATTACAGGGGGGTTTGGCTACACCTTC.

The rearrangement uses TRBV5-6 and TRBJ2-7; TRBD2 matches 12 bases. V dropped 5 bases and J dropped 0; count of bases not matched to a gene: 15. CDR1 is SGHDT, CDR2 YYEEEE, per germline. The CDR3 is made up of 19 amino acids. CDR3 region: CASSSSSASGLAGSYEQYF. The CDR3 nucleotides read TGTGCCAGCAGTTCGTCTTCTGCCTCGGGACTAGCGGGCTCCTACGAGCAGTACTTC.

The V and J genes are TRBV7-9 and TRBJ2-2; a weak D match, TRBD1 (5 bases). The CDR3 totals 15 residues. Deletions cut 5 bases from V and 0 bases from J, with 10 bases between. The V gene's germline CDR1 is SEHNR and CDR2 FQNEAQ (reference sequence). The CDR3 DNA is TGTGCCAGCAGCCCGGACACCCCGAACACCGGGGAGCTGTTTTTT. Amino acids: CASSPDTPNTGELFF.

This chain joins TRBV28 and TRBJ1-5, with TRBD1 matching over 7 bases. Germline values: CDR1 MDHEN, CDR2 SYDVKM. This CDR3 comprises 14 residues. J was trimmed by 4 bases and V by 6 bases; bases with no gene match: 6. The CDR3 sequence is CASRGTVGNQPQHF. CDR3 coding DNA: TGTGCCAGCAGAGGGACAGTGGGGAATCAGCCCCAGCATTTT.

The CDR3 protein is CASSLANGGDLYEQYF. The CDR3 DNA reads as TGTGCCAGCAGCTTAGCGAATGGAGGGGACCTTTACGAGCAGTACTTC. The chain has TRBV7-9 and TRBJ2-7, with D maybe TRBD2 (6 bases). Trimming pared 0 bases from V and 4 bases from J, leaving 16 bases between. The CDR3 loop spans 16 amino acids. Germline V gene lookup returns CDR1 SEHNR and CDR2 FQNEAQ (reference sequence). The full variable domain, in which reference TRBV7-9 and TRBJ2-7 provide the parts outside the CDR3, is DTGVSQNPRHKITKRGQNVTFRCDPISEHNRLYWYRQTLGQGPEFLTYFQNEAQLEKSRLLSDRFSAERPKGSFSTLEIQRTEQGDSAMYLCASSLANGGDLYEQYFGPGTRLTVT.

As for this clonotype: The junction departs from the called germline gene at one end, perhaps through a read error. The rearrangement joins TRBV4-1 to TRBJ2-5; D remains ambiguous. The length of the CDR3 is 15 residues. CDR1 MGHRA and CDR2 YSYEKL come from the germline V gene. The CDR3 coding sequence is TGTGCCAGCAGCCAAGATGGGTCTAACCAAGAGACCCAGTACTTC. This encodes CASSQDGSNQETQYF.

The V call is TRBV10-3, the J call TRBJ1-1; D is uncertain. The CDR3 consists of 17 residues. CDR1 and CDR2 (germline): ENHRY, SYGVKD. V lost 0 bases and J lost 0, with 14 bases in between. This CDR3 is CAISESGYGELNTEAFF. The CDR3 DNA follows: TGTGCCATCAGTGAGTCGGGGTATGGGGAGCTGAACACTGAAGCTTTCTTT.

The chain employs TRBV25-1 and TRBJ1-1; D is undetermined. This CDR3 is 12 amino acids long. Between the trimmed V and J ends, which lost 2 bases and 2 bases, there was a span of 3 bases. Germline CDR1 MGHDK, CDR2 SYGVNS. CDR3: CASSEPNTEAFF. CDR3 in DNA: TGTGCCAGCAGTGAACCAAACACTGAAGCTTTCTTT.